This TCR beta chain is drawn from a study of shared clonotypes between healthy human individuals. Overall study context: The plates for each donor numbered three CD4 naive, three CD4 memory, two CD8 naive and one CD8 memory. Study-wide points: Of the naive CD4 clonotypes, approximately 5% were shared across a handful of donors. Non-shared clonotypes had lower generation probabilities than clonotypes shared by all four sorted-subset donors. What naive subsets generally showed was a larger estimated richness than memory subsets showed.

A remark on this clone: Antigen specificity is unknown.

The V gene's germline CDR1 is MNHEY and CDR2 SMNVEV (reference sequence). V was clipped by 5 bases and J by 1 base, with 9 bases between them. The CDR3 consists of 14 residues. TCRdb's copy holds only in-frame clones and misses some; the assay was immunoSEQ multiplex PCR. The sample yields roughly 650,000 clones, 97% seen once. The rearrangement links TRBV27 to TRBJ2-1, with D unclear. Sequencing was carried out using naive CD4+ T cells sorted from blood. Subset denoted: CD45RA+ positively selected. The clonotype comes from a woman in her 30s in good health. Here the CDR3 DNA reads TGTGCCAGCAGTGGCCCCTTATCCTACAATGAGCAGTTCTTC. Amino acid sequence: CASSGPLSYNEQFF.